This T cell receptor (beta chain) was captured in a study of immune characterization of retroperitoneal liposarcoma. Germline loops: CDR1 MNHNY, CDR2 SVGAGI (reference sequence). The CDR3 length is 14 residues. The V end lost 6 bases, the J end lost 0 bases, and 8 bases lay between the germline ends. One entry per CDR3 protein results from TCRdb running MiXCR on the PCR reads. The top ten hold over 25% of the sample, which has some 5,100 distinct CDR3 sequences, less than 35% seen once. V gene TRBV6-6 combines with J gene TRBJ2-2; D is undetermined. Sequenced: tumor tissue. This clonotype was sampled from a female donor with retroperitoneal liposarcoma. The DNA of the CDR3 is TGTGCCAGCAGGGAAACGGCGAACACCGGGGAGCTGTTTTTT. Translation: CASRETANTGELFF.